One sample yielded the 19 T cell receptor beta chains listed below, sequenced in a study of Graves' ophthalmopathy and Graves' hyperthyroidism. From RNA, the CDR3 regions of TCR beta chains were amplified and sequenced. The first-round RT-PCR employed HTBI primers together with the Qiagen OneStep RT-PCR kit. A multiplex PCR was then performed as the second round. TCRdb recomputed calls from the multiplex PCR reads with MiXCR, one row per CDR3 protein. There are roughly 500,000 distinct CDR3 sequences in the sample; under 15% occur only once, and about 9.4% lies in the top ten. The sequenced sample was blood. The source of these receptors is a woman younger than 45 with Graves' ophthalmopathy.

This clonotype occurred many times. The germline gene is not matched at one end of the junction; a read error may be the cause. The rearrangement joins TRBV6-5 to TRBJ1-5; 9 bases are shared with TRBD1. Germline CDR1 reads MNHEY; CDR2 reads SVGAGI. The CDR3 length is 15 residues. The CDR3 DNA reads as TGTGCCAGCGGTTACCAGACAGGGGGGGATCAGCCCCAGCATTTT. It codes for CASGYQTGGDQPQHF.

Concerning this clonotype: Being one base from a much bigger clone, this may be a read error. A read error is likely, as this CDR3 ends without the conserved phenylalanine or tryptophan. The V call is TRBV5-1, the J call TRBJ1-1, with D hard to call. V gave up 0 bases and J gave up 0 bases, with 9 bases separating them. This CDR3 has 15 amino acids. Germline assignment: CDR1 SGHRS and CDR2 YFSETQ. The CDR3 coding sequence is TGCGCCAGCAGCTTGGTTGCGTTTTTGAACACTGAAGCTTTCTTG. Translated: CASSLVAFLNTEAFL.

In this sample, this clonotype turned up many times. The CDR3 DNA follows: TGTGCCAGCGGTCAGGACAGGGGTAGCGACGAGCAGTACTTC. Protein product: CASGQDRGSDEQYF. The chain couples TRBV12-3 or TRBV12-4 to TRBJ2-7; 9 bases are a match to TRBD1. J lost 5 bases, V lost 8 bases, and 10 bases had no gene match. This CDR3 comprises 14 residues.

This clonotype was counted only a few times. The rearrangement uses TRBV28 and TRBJ2-7, with D unresolved. Germline CDR1 is MDHEN and CDR2 is SYDVKM. Trimming removed 1 base from V and 5 bases from J, with 15 bases in between. This CDR3 spans 15 amino acids. CDR3 sequence (DNA): TGTGCCAGCAGTTTATCCCGGACCCCCCCGAACGAGCAGTACTTC. Translating gives CASSLSRTPPNEQYF.

The V call is TRBV25-1, the J call TRBJ1-5, with D possibly being TRBD1 (5 bases). Germline V gene sequence: CDR1 MGHDK, CDR2 SYGVNS. The CDR3 runs to 13 residues. V shed 4 bases and J shed 6 bases, with 10 bases lying between them. The CDR3 reads CASSGWDGQPQHF. The CDR3, as DNA: TGTGCCAGCAGTGGATGGGACGGTCAGCCCCAGCATTTT.

J is TRBJ2-5 and V is TRBV12-3 or TRBV12-4; 10 bases are a match to TRBD1. With 6 bases clipped from V and 4 bases from J, the junction kept 8 bases outside the gene matches. There are 15 residues in the CDR3. CDR3 protein: CASSPTGDRGETQYF. The CDR3 coding sequence is TGTGCCAGCAGCCCGACCGGGGACAGGGGAGAGACCCAGTACTTC.

This clonotype was counted a few times. A read error may produce the germline difference seen at one junction end. The chain combines TRBV18 with TRBJ1-1, with 7 bases aligning to TRBD1. CDR3 length equals 13 residues. The germline V gene has CDR1 KGHSH and CDR2 LQKENI. The CDR3 coding sequence is TGTGGCAGCGTAAGGGGGCTGGACACTGAAGCTTTCTTT. Protein product: CGSVRGLDTEAFF.

In this sample, this clonotype turned up many times. The CDR3 loop reads CASSYQVRETQYF. The CDR3 DNA follows: TGTGCCAGCAGTTATCAGGTTCGGGAGACCCAGTACTTC. The rearrangement links TRBV6-5 to TRBJ2-5; unclear D gene. The CDR3 spans 13 residues. V lost 3 bases to trimming and J lost 5 bases, with 10 bases between them. CDR1 is MNHEY, CDR2 SVGAGI, per germline.

The sample holds many counts of this clonotype. This chain joins TRBV28 and TRBJ1-6; D is undetermined. CDR1 and CDR2 from the germline V gene are MDHEN and SYDVKM. The CDR3 has 14 amino acids. The ends were cut back, 4 bases at V and 7 bases at J, with 11 bases in the middle. The DNA of the CDR3 is TGTGCCAGCAGTTGGCCAGCCTGGAATTCACCCCTCCACTTT. Its protein is CASSWPAWNSPLHF.

The chain has TRBV2 and TRBJ2-3; 11 positions agree with TRBD2. The CDR3 sequence is 16 residues long. Germline CDR1 and CDR2: SNHLY and FYNNEI. V shed 6 bases and J 2 bases; nucleotides not matched to a gene: 7. The CDR3 nucleotides are TGTGCCAGCAGGGCAACTAGCGGGGGAAACACAGATACGCAGTATTTT. Translating gives CASRATSGGNTDTQYF.

This clonotype was counted many times. The chain has TRBV28 and TRBJ2-5, with a weak D call TRBD1 (6 bases). V lost 5 bases to trimming and J lost 1 base, with 17 bases between them. CDR1 MDHEN and CDR2 SYDVKM come from the germline V gene. This CDR3 has 16 amino acids. CDR3 residues: CASSLATGDIQETQYF. In DNA, the CDR3 is TGTGCCAGCAGTCTCGCGACAGGCGATATCCAAGAGACCCAGTACTTC.

This clonotype was detected only a few times. The chain is built from TRBV29-1 and TRBJ2-7, with a tentative D call TRBD2 (5 bases). Germline V gene data show CDR1 as SQVTM and CDR2 as ANQGSEA. CDR3 length: 13 residues. The V end was cut by 8 bases, the J end by 2 bases, with 16 bases between. CDR3 bases: TGCAGCCTAGAACGGGGAAATCCCTACGAGCAGTACTTC. This translates into CSLERGNPYEQYF.

This clonotype appeared many times. The chain joins TRBV6-1 to TRBJ1-2; D is possibly TRBD1 (6 bases). The CDR3 length is 13 residues. Germline V CDR1 and CDR2: MNHNS, SASEGT. V was pared by 10 bases and J by 7 bases, with 19 bases between. Written as DNA, the CDR3 is TGTGCCACCCTGGGAGGGGGGTCGATTGGCTACACCTTC. Protein sequence: CATLGGGSIGYTF.

This clonotype has at least ten counts. This CDR3 is CASSYPSVEGRTEAFF. In DNA, the CDR3 is TGTGCCAGCAGTTACCCCTCAGTGGAGGGGAGGACTGAAGCTTTCTTT. The rearrangement joins TRBV6-5 to TRBJ1-1; D perhaps matches TRBD1 (5 bases). The V end lost 2 bases, the J end lost 5 bases, and 18 bases lay between the germline ends. CDR1 is MNHEY and CDR2 is SVGAGI in the germline V gene. The CDR3 is 16 amino acids.

This clonotype was counted at least ten times. In DNA form, the CDR3 reads TGCGCCAGCAGGGGGGGAGGGGGCAAGTCCCAGCATTTT. Its protein is CASRGGGGKSQHF. The chain recombines TRBV10-2 with TRBJ1-5; 7 bases are shared with TRBD1. The trim removed 6 bases at V and 11 bases at J, leaving 10 bases unmatched. Germline V gene lookup returns CDR1 WSHSY and CDR2 SAAADI. There are 13 residues in the CDR3.

This clonotype appeared many times. One end of the junction is discordant with germline, which a read error may explain. The rearrangement uses TRBV28 and TRBJ2-4; 9 nucleotides agree with TRBD1. The CDR3 runs to 16 residues. Germline CDR1 MDHEN, CDR2 SYDVKM. For the CDR3, the DNA is TGTGCCAGCAGTGGGACCACCGGGACAGGGAAAAACATTAAGTACTTC. It is translated as CASSGTTGTGKNIKYF.

The sample holds many counts of this clonotype. The V call is TRBV12-3 or TRBV12-4, the J call TRBJ1-5; D is unresolved. V dropped 1 base and J dropped 5 bases, with 9 bases sitting between them. The length of the CDR3 is 14 residues. In DNA, the CDR3 is TGTGCCAGCAGTTTAGACCCTCTAGATCAGCCCCAGCATTTT. Translation: CASSLDPLDQPQHF.

The chain combines TRBV6-5 with TRBJ1-1; D remains unclear. The CDR3 is made up of 15 amino acids. Trimming took off 0 bases at V and 3 bases at J, with 11 bases between the two ends. From germline, CDR1 is MNHEY and CDR2 SVGAGI. The CDR3: CASSYSSQADTEAFF. CDR3 nucleotide sequence: TGTGCCAGCAGTTACTCTTCGCAGGCTGACACTGAAGCTTTCTTT.

This clonotype has only a few counts. One junction end does not reproduce the germline sequence, and a read error may be involved. J is TRBJ2-2 and V is TRBV24-1, with 7 bases that match TRBD2. The CDR3 has 15 amino acids. Germline loops: CDR1 KGHDR, CDR2 SFDVKD. As DNA, the CDR3 is TGTGCCACCAGTGGGGAGGGAAGGAACACCGGGGAGCTGTTGTTT. Translating gives CATSGEGRNTGELLF.